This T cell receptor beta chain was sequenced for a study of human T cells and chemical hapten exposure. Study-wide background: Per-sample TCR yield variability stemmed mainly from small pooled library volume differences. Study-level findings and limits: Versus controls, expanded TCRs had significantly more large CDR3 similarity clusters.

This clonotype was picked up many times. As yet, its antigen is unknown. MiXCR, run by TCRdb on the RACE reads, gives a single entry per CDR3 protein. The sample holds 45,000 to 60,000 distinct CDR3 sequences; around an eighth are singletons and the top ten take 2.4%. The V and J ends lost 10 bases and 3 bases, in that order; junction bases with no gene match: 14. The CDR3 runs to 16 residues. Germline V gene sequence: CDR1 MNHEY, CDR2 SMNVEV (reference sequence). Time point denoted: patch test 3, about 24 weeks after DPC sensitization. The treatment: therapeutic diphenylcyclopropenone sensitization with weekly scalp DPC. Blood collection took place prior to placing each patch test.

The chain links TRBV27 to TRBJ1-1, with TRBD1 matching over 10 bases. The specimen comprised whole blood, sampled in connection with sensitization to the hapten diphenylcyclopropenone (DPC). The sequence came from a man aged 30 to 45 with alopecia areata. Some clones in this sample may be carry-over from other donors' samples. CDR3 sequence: CATVSMTGGRDTEAFF. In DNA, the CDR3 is TGTGCCACCGTATCCATGACAGGGGGCCGGGACACTGAAGCTTTCTTT.